This T cell receptor (beta chain) was captured by sequencing in a study of shared clonotypes between healthy human individuals. Study information: Every donor yielded three CD4 naive, three CD4 memory, two CD8 naive and one CD8 memory plate.

An assay was performed, and its level was deep. Around 220 ng DNA, tens of thousands of T cell genomes, went into each sorted-subset replicate PCR. Sequencing was performed with immunoSEQ multiplex PCR; in TCRdb, only in-frame clones are kept and a portion is missing. In the table there are about 1,900,000 clones, less than 95% of which are singletons. The CDR3 is made up of 14 amino acids. Trimming pared 2 bases from V and 4 bases from J, leaving 8 bases between. Germline assignment: CDR1 MNHEY and CDR2 SVGAGI. Positively selected for CCR7, the CD45RO-negative cells used as naive CD8 cells excluded terminally differentiated effector memory CD45RA+ cells.

The sequenced sample consisted of naive CD8+ T cells sorted from blood. The chain couples TRBV6-5 to TRBJ2-2; perhaps TRBD2 as D (5 bases). The source is a man in his late teens or twenties in good health. This CDR3 reads CASSYGGFTGELFF. Written as DNA, the CDR3 is TGTGCCAGCAGTTACGGAGGATTCACCGGGGAGCTGTTTTTT.